The rows below give T cell receptor beta chains drawn from one sample of a study of T cells in Graves' hyperthyroidism and ophthalmopathy. MiXCR, run by TCRdb on the multiplex PCR reads, gives a single entry per CDR3 protein. The sample records approximately 370,000 distinct CDR3 sequences, 15% being singletons. The sequencing sample was made of blood. These TCRs come from a woman aged 30 to 39 with Graves' hyperthyroidism. Each CDR3 is given with its conserved first and last residue. A D gene is named only where the DNA matches it firmly. The size of a clone is reported for some rows only, either as once, few or many, or as a class for expanded clones.

v_gene,d_gene,j_gene,abundance,CDR3nt,CDR3aa
TRBV28,TRBD2,TRBJ2-1,many,TGTGCCAGCAGTCGTACCGGGACTAGCGGGGAATTACAGTTCTTC,CASSRTGTSGELQFF
TRBV7-9,.,TRBJ1-5,few,TGTGCCAGCAGCTTAGGAGGGGTTGATAGCAATCAGCCCCAGCATTTT,CASSLGGVDSNQPQHF
TRBV27,.,TRBJ1-5,.,TGTGCCAGCAGTTCTCCGGCAGGGATTTACTATAGCAATCAGCCCCAGCATTTT,CASSSPAGIYYSNQPQHF
TRBV10-3,TRBD2,TRBJ2-7,.,TGTGCCATCAGTTCCGGGGGGAGCTCCTACGAGCAGTACTTC,CAISSGGSSYEQYF
TRBV29-1,TRBD1,TRBJ1-2,many,TGCAGCGTCCCGGGACAGTCCTATGGCTACACCTTC,CSVPGQSYGYTF
TRBV7-2,.,TRBJ1-5,few,TGTGCCAGCAGCTCCCCGGGGCAGCCCCAGCATTTT,CASSSPGQPQHF
TRBV30,.,TRBJ1-4,many,TGTGCCTGGAGTGTATTAGGTGAAAAACTGTTTTTT,CAWSVLGEKLFF
TRBV6-1,.,TRBJ1-2,.,TGTGCCAGCGTTGAAACGCGAGCTAACTATGGCTACACCTTC,CASVETRANYGYTF
TRBV20-1,.,TRBJ2-7,many,TGCAGTGCTCAATTAGGGGCTAGCGCCTCCTACGAGCAGTACTTC,CSAQLGASASYEQYF
TRBV5-8,TRBD1,TRBJ2-3,.,TGTGCCAGCAGCTTGATAACAGGGGGTGGCACAGATACGCAGTATTTT,CASSLITGGGTDTQYF
TRBV5-6,TRBD2,TRBJ2-5,few,TGTGCCAGCAGCCTAGCGGGAGTTCCCCCCGTGACCCAGTACTTC,CASSLAGVPPVTQYF
TRBV11-3,.,TRBJ2-2,.,TGTGCCAGCAGCTTTCCTCCATTGCGGGACACCGGGGAGCTGTTTTTT,CASSFPPLRDTGELFF
TRBV27,TRBD2,TRBJ2-5,.,TGTGCCAGCAGTTGGCGGAGGACTAGCGGGTCCCAAGAGACCCAGTACTTC,CASSWRRTSGSQETQYF
TRBV28,.,TRBJ1-3,few,TGTGCCAGCAGCGCCGCGGGGGCGAGCAGTAAGTCTGGAAACACCATATATTTT,CASSAAGASSKSGNTIYF